Below are 16 T cell receptor beta chains sequenced from a single sample in a study of cytomegalovirus exposure and HLA in healthy donors. The protocol was immunoSEQ multiplex PCR, while the TCRdb copy is restricted to in-frame clones and leaves out a portion. The data show approximately 170,000 clones, about 85% seen once. The sample taken for sequencing was PBMCs. These receptors were taken from a man aged 18 to 29 in good health and CMV-seropositive.

The chain combines TRBV11-3 with TRBJ2-3; D gene ambiguous. The length of the CDR3 is 12 residues. Germline V gene sequence: CDR1 SGHNT, CDR2 YENEEA. Between the trimmed V and J ends, which lost 5 bases and 5 bases, there was a span of 8 bases. CDR3 nucleotide sequence: TGTGCCAGCAGCCCGAGTAGAGATACGCAGTATTTT. Its protein is CASSPSRDTQYF.

The gene calls are TRBV19 and TRBJ1-1; D possibly corresponds to TRBD1 (5 bases). With 5 bases removed from V and 1 base from J, the gap between germline ends came to 11 bases. CDR1 and CDR2 from the germline V gene are LNHDA and SQIVND (reference sequence). The CDR3 length is 14 residues. The CDR3, as DNA: TGTGCCAGTAGTCCCAGGGATCCGAACACTGAAGCTTTCTTT. Protein sequence: CASSPRDPNTEAFF.

The chain combines TRBV19 with TRBJ2-7, with D perhaps matching TRBD2 (6 bases). This CDR3 spans 13 amino acids. The germline V gene encodes CDR1 LNHDA and CDR2 SQIVND (reference sequence). Trimming removed 0 bases at V and 7 bases at J, with 10 bases between. The CDR3 here is CASSIDRAGEQYF. CDR3 DNA: TGTGCCAGTAGTATAGACCGGGCGGGGGAGCAGTACTTC.

This chain joins TRBV5-1 and TRBJ2-5; 12 positions match TRBD2. The V gene's germline CDR1 is SGHRS and CDR2 YFSETQ. This CDR3 has 16 amino acids. Losses at the gene ends were 4 bases for V and 5 bases for J; bases not matched to a gene: 9. The CDR3 region has the DNA TGCGCCAGCAGCCCTTGGACTAGCGGGGCCGGGGAGACCCAGTACTTC. This translates into CASSPWTSGAGETQYF.

The CDR3 here is CASSFHRDSGNTIYF. The CDR3 DNA sequence: TGTGCCAGCAGTTTTCATCGGGACTCTGGAAACACCATATATTTT. V and J are TRBV28 and TRBJ1-3; D gene uncertain. From germline, CDR1 is MDHEN and CDR2 SYDVKM. Between the trimmed V and J ends, which lost 3 bases and 0 bases, there was a span of 9 bases. CDR3 length: 15 residues.

V and J are TRBV2 and TRBJ1-2; a possible D gene is TRBD1 (6 bases). The CDR3 extends over 13 amino acids. V lost 9 bases to trimming and J lost 6 bases, with 17 bases between them. The germline V gene has CDR1 SNHLY and CDR2 FYNNEI. The chain's CDR3 is CASLQGTMDGYTF. CDR3 coding DNA: TGTGCCAGTCTACAGGGTACTATGGATGGCTACACCTTC. Drawing the rest from reference TRBV2 and TRBJ1-2, the complete variable domain is EPEVTQTPSHQVTQMGQEVILRCVPISNHLYFYWYRQILGQKVEFLVSFYNNEISEKSEIFDDQFSVERPDGSNFTLKIRSTKLEDSAMYFCASLQGTMDGYTFGSGTRLTVV.

The J gene is TRBJ2-3, the V gene TRBV13; TRBD2 matches 8 bases. From germline, CDR1 is PRHDT and CDR2 FYEKMQ (reference sequence). Trimming at V came to 3 bases and at J to 2 bases, leaving 7 bases not matched to a gene. The CDR3 sequence is 16 residues long. The CDR3 region has the DNA TGTGCCAGCAGCTTGTCGGCGGGGGGTAACACAGATACGCAGTATTTT. Residues: CASSLSAGGNTDTQYF. Full variable domain (missing parts from reference TRBV13 and TRBJ2-3): AAGVIQSPRHLIKEKRETATLKCYPIPRHDTVYWYQQGPGQDPQFLISFYEKMQSDKGSIPDRFSAQQFSDYHSELNMSSLELGDSALYFCASSLSAGGNTDTQYFGPGTRLTVL.

The V call is TRBV10-2, the J call TRBJ2-1; D might be TRBD1 (6 bases). The CDR3 spans 17 residues. With 0 bases removed from V and 9 bases from J, the gap between germline ends came to 21 bases. Looked up from germline, CDR1 is WSHSY and CDR2 is SAAADI. DNA for the CDR3: TGCGCCAGCAGTGAGTCGGTCGGGAAAACAGGGTCCGGTGAGCAGTTCTTC. Protein sequence: CASSESVGKTGSGEQFF.

This clone was picked up one time. This chain uses TRBV5-4 with TRBJ2-2, with 8 bases fitting TRBD2. V was pared by 4 bases and J by 1 base, with 9 bases of the junction left unmatched. CDR1 and CDR2 (germline): SGHNT, YYREEE (reference sequence). The length of the CDR3 is 17 residues. CDR3 loop: CASSPGGLAGNTGELFF. Written as DNA, the CDR3 is TGTGCCAGCAGCCCGGGGGGGCTAGCGGGGAACACCGGGGAGCTGTTTTTT. Using reference TRBV5-4 and TRBJ2-2 for the parts outside the CDR3, the full variable domain is ETGVTQSPTHLIKTRGQQVTLRCSSQSGHNTVSWYQQALGQGPQFIFQYYREEENGRGNFPPRFSGLQFPNYSSELNVNALELDDSALYLCASSPGGLAGNTGELFFGEGSRLTVL.

The rearrangement links TRBV7-9 to TRBJ2-1; the match to TRBD2 covers 9 bases. In germline, CDR1 is SEHNR, CDR2 FQNEAQ (reference sequence). The V and J ends lost 5 bases and 6 bases, in that order; junction bases with no gene match: 5. This CDR3 contains 14 residues. The chain's CDR3 is CASSLLAGINEQFF. The CDR3 region has the DNA TGTGCCAGCAGCCTTCTAGCGGGAATCAATGAGCAGTTCTTC.

This rearrangement joins TRBV30 to TRBJ2-1; 9 bases fit TRBD1. Germline trimming cut 0 bases from V and 14 bases from J; bases unmatched to any gene: 2. Germline CDR1 is GTSNPN and CDR2 is SVGIG (reference sequence). The CDR3 has 11 residues. CDR3: CAWSVQGAEFF. CDR3 DNA: TGTGCCTGGAGTGTACAGGGGGCTGAGTTCTTC.

The chain links TRBV7-9 to TRBJ2-2; possible D gene TRBD2, 6 bases. Trimming shortened V by 1 base and J by 8 bases, and 17 bases separated the two germline ends. CDR1 SEHNR and CDR2 FQNEAQ come from the germline V gene (reference sequence). The CDR3 covers 16 residues. CDR3 sequence: CASSLVAAGLAGELFF. As DNA, the CDR3 is TGTGCCAGCAGCTTAGTAGCTGCGGGATTAGCTGGGGAGCTGTTTTTT. Full variable domain (outside the CDR3, taken from reference TRBV7-9 and TRBJ2-2): DTGVSQNPRHKITKRGQNVTFRCDPISEHNRLYWYRQTLGQGPEFLTYFQNEAQLEKSRLLSDRFSAERPKGSFSTLEIQRTEQGDSAMYLCASSLVAAGLAGELFFGEGSRLTVL.

V gene TRBV7-9 combines with J gene TRBJ1-1; 9 positions match TRBD1. The CDR3 contains 16 residues. Germline CDR1 is SEHNR and CDR2 is FQNEAQ (reference sequence). The ends lost 2 bases at V and 1 base at J; junction bases unmatched: 5. CDR3 DNA sequence: TGTGCCAGCAGCTTACGGGACAGGGAACGGAACACTGAAGCTTTCTTT. It codes for CASSLRDRERNTEAFF.

This clone occurred once. The gene calls are TRBV27 and TRBJ2-1, with 7 bases aligning to TRBD2. V gave up 5 bases and J gave up 8 bases; unmatched junction bases: 15. Germline V gene lookup returns CDR1 MNHEY and CDR2 SMNVEV (reference sequence). The CDR3 totals 16 residues. The CDR3 here is CASSPTYRKSGDEQFF. In nucleotides, the CDR3 is TGTGCCAGCAGTCCGACGTATAGGAAAAGCGGGGATGAGCAGTTCTTC.

The gene calls are TRBV5-6 and TRBJ2-1; tentative D call: TRBD1 (6 bases). V lost 1 base and J 7 bases, leaving 21 bases between the germline ends. The CDR3 loop spans 17 amino acids. Per germline, CDR1 SGHDT and CDR2 YYEEEE. This chain's CDR3 is CASSLKRATGLVNEQFF. The CDR3 nucleotides read TGTGCCAGCAGCTTGAAGAGAGCAACAGGGCTAGTTAATGAGCAGTTCTTC.

The gene calls are TRBV4-2 and TRBJ2-5, with 10 bases identical to TRBD2. CDR3 length: 15 amino acids. Germline lookup yields CDR1 LGHNA and CDR2 YNFKEQ. V lost 6 bases, J lost 1 base, and 5 bases stayed unmatched. The CDR3 is CASSWSGRAQETQYF. The CDR3 DNA is TGTGCCAGCAGTTGGAGCGGGAGGGCCCAAGAGACCCAGTACTTC.